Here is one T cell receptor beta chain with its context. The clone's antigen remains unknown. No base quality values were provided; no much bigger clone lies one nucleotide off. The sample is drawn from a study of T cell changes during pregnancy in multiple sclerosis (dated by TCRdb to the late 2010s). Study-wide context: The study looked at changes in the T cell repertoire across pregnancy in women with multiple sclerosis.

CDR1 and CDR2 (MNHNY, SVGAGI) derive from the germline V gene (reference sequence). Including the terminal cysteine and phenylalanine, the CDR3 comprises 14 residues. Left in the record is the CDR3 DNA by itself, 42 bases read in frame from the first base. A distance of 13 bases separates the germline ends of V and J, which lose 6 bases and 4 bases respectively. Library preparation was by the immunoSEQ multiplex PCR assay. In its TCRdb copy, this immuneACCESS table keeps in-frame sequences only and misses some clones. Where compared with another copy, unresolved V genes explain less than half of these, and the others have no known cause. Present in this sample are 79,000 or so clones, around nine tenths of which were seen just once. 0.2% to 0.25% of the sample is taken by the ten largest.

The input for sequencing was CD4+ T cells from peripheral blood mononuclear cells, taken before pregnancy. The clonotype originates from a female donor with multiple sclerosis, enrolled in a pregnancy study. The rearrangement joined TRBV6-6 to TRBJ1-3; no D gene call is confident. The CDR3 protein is CASSPTLAGNTIYF. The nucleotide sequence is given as TGTGCCAGCAGCCCGACACTAGCGGGAAACACCATATATTTT.